Shown below are 9 T cell receptor beta chains from a single sample sequenced in a study of cytomegalovirus exposure and HLA in healthy donors. PCR involved 60 Vbeta and 13 Jbeta primers. Using immunoSEQ multiplex PCR, the repertoire was profiled, and TCRdb retains in-frame clones only, with some absent. The table includes 150,000 to 200,000 clones, about 86% detected once. Sample: PBMCs. The receptors stem from a woman in her thirties in good health and CMV-seronegative.

Of note for this clone: The junction differs from germline at one of its ends, possibly a read error. V is TRBV19 and J is TRBJ2-4, with TRBD2 matching 7 bases. The CDR3 runs 15 residues. Per germline, CDR1 LNHDA and CDR2 SQIVND (reference sequence). The CDR3 DNA reads TGTGCCAGTAGTAAAATGGGGGGGGTCAAAAACAGTCAGTACTTC. Protein product: CASSKMGGVKNSQYF.

The V gene is TRBV11-2, the J gene TRBJ2-5; 7 bases map to TRBD2. The CDR3 has 17 amino acids. Germline trimming cut 5 bases from V and 5 bases from J; bases unmatched to any gene: 17. Germline V CDR1 and CDR2: SGHAT, FQNNGV. CDR3 amino acids: CASSLGGWSGDWETQYF. The DNA of the CDR3 is TGTGCCAGCAGCCTCGGAGGGTGGAGCGGGGATTGGGAGACCCAGTACTTC.

The chain employs TRBV27 and TRBJ2-2; TRBD2 matches at 11 bases. V was pared by 0 bases and J by 6 bases, with 15 bases of the junction left unmatched. Germline V gene data show CDR1 as MNHEY and CDR2 as SMNVEV (reference sequence). CDR3 size: 20 residues. Here the CDR3 reads CASSLSVLGLAGGVAGELFF. CDR3 nucleotide sequence: TGTGCCAGCAGTTTATCGGTACTGGGGCTAGCGGGGGGAGTCGCCGGGGAGCTGTTTTTT.

Points on this clone: Other DNA sequences within the sample encode an identical CDR3. The J gene is TRBJ2-7, the V gene TRBV4-3; TRBD1 aligns across 9 bases. V was pared by 1 base and J by 4 bases, with 5 bases of the junction left unmatched. The germline gives CDR1 LGHNA, CDR2 YSLEER. The CDR3 is 15 amino acids. CDR3 sequence (DNA): TGCGCCAGCAGCCAAGGCCCGGGACAGGGTTACGAGCAGTACTTC. Its protein product is CASSQGPGQGYEQYF.

This clone was observed once. The chain couples TRBV27 to TRBJ2-7; 11 bases are a match to TRBD1. Trimming removed 6 bases from V and 0 bases from J; junction bases left unmatched: 1. CDR1 MNHEY and CDR2 SMNVEV come from the germline V gene (reference sequence). The CDR3 loop spans 14 amino acids. The DNA of the CDR3 is TGTGCCAGCAGGGGGACAGGGGGCTCCTACGAGCAGTACTTC. It yields the protein CASRGTGGSYEQYF.

As for this clone: One end of the junction is discordant with germline, which a read error may explain. This chain connects TRBV4-2 to TRBJ2-4; no reliable D call. The CDR3 contains 13 residues. CDR1 and CDR2 from the germline V gene are LGHNA and YNFKEQ. The CDR3 reads CASSQDPQNSQYF. For the CDR3, the DNA is TGTGCCAGCAGCCAAGATCCCCAAAACAGTCAGTACTTC.

The chain combines TRBV5-6 with TRBJ2-7, with a weak D call TRBD1 (6 bases). Germline CDR1 and CDR2: SGHDT and YYEEEE. V lost 0 bases, J lost 6 bases, and 13 bases lay in between. This CDR3 is built from 14 residues. Here the CDR3 DNA reads TGTGCCAGCAGCTTGGACAGGGCCCTTCGCGAGCAGTACTTC. It specifies CASSLDRALREQYF.

J is TRBJ2-5 and V is TRBV23-1; D ambiguous. The end of the DNA aligns better with TRBJ2-7, so the J call may be wrong. TRBV23-1 is an ORF for which the function is uncertain. This CDR3 contains 14 residues. CDR3 loop: CASSRAESSYEQYF. The CDR3 bases are TGCGCCAGCAGTCGGGCAGAAAGCTCCTACGAGCAGTACTTC.

CDR3 in DNA: TGTGCCAGCAGCCAGGGACAGGGGGGGACTGAAGCTTTCTTT. Its protein product is CASSQGQGGTEAFF. The J gene is TRBJ1-1, the V gene TRBV4-2; 11 nucleotides line up with TRBD1. CDR1 is LGHNA and CDR2 is YNFKEQ in the germline V gene. With 3 bases clipped from V and 5 bases from J, the junction kept 2 bases outside the gene matches. This CDR3 comprises 14 residues.